One and the same sample provided the 30 T cell receptor beta chains below, sequenced in a study of vaccination and CD4 T cells after COVID-19. No antigen is known for these receptors. Noted treatment: roughly nine-day PBMC culture with coronavirus spike peptide pools or control peptides (ViraFEST assay). An Oncomine TCR Beta short-read assay was used to sequence the DNA from cultured CD4+ T cells. Each CDR3 protein gets one entry after TCRdb re-called the PCR reads with MiXCR. The sample records 10,000 or so distinct CDR3 sequences, under 75% being singletons. What was sequenced was CD4+ T cells from blood, cultured in vitro. The receptors here all came from a human donor who had recovered from COVID-19.

This clonotype is judged large. This chain connects TRBV7-2 to TRBJ1-2; D may be TRBD1 (5 bases). CDR3 size: 13 residues. The germline V gene has CDR1 SGHTA and CDR2 FQGNSA. Trimming shortened V by 3 bases and J by 6 bases, and 11 bases separated the two germline ends. The CDR3 bases are TGTGCCAGCAGCTTCGACCGACAGAATGGCTACACCTTC. The encoded protein is CASSFDRQNGYTF. Combining the CDR3 with reference TRBV7-2 and TRBJ1-2 gives the whole variable domain GAGVSQSPSNKVTEKGKDVELRCDPISGHTALYWYRQSLGQGLEFLIYFQGNSAPDKSGLPSDRFSAERTGGSVSTLTIQRTQQEDSAVYLCASSFDRQNGYTFGSGTRLTVV.

This clonotype was counted a few times. The rearrangement joins TRBV7-8 to TRBJ1-1; 7 nucleotides agree with TRBD1. J gave up 4 bases and V 5 bases, and 10 bases lay outside the gene matches. The V gene's germline CDR1 is SGHVS and CDR2 FQNEAQ. This CDR3 contains 15 residues. As DNA, the CDR3 is TGTGCCAGCAGCCCAGGGGGGGCGTTGGGCACTGAAGCTTTCTTT. As protein: CASSPGGALGTEAFF.

A few counts support this clonotype. This chain joins TRBV6-5 and TRBJ1-2; a possible D gene is TRBD1 (5 bases). There are 17 residues in the CDR3. Germline loops: CDR1 MNHEY, CDR2 SVGAGI. Between the trimmed V and J ends, which lost 0 bases and 4 bases, there was a span of 18 bases. CDR3 sequence reads: CASSYSNPSGTTYGYTF. The CDR3, as DNA: TGTGCCAGCAGTTACTCGAACCCCAGTGGGACGACCTATGGCTACACCTTC.

The CDR3 spells CASSYRGHVGAQYF. CDR3 nucleotide sequence: TGTGCCAGCAGTTACCGTGGACACGTTGGGGCCCAGTACTTC. The genes are TRBV6-5 and TRBJ2-5, with D perhaps TRBD1 (5 bases). V was shortened by 2 bases and J by 9 bases, with 16 bases between the two germline ends. Germline V lookup: CDR1 MNHEY, CDR2 SVGAGI. This CDR3 region has 14 residues.

The chain recombines TRBV12-3 or TRBV12-4 with TRBJ2-3; possibly TRBD1 or TRBD2 for D (7 bases each). V shed 6 bases and J shed 4 bases, with 20 bases lying between them. The CDR3 spans 16 residues. The CDR3 DNA follows: TGTGCCAGCAGCCTCAGGGGGGGTAGCGTGCCAGATACGCAGTATTTT. Translation gives CASSLRGGSVPDTQYF.

The V and J genes are TRBV30 and TRBJ1-2; D is unresolved. Per germline, CDR1 GTSNPN and CDR2 SVGIG (reference sequence). The CDR3 has 13 amino acids. The V gene lost 6 bases and the J gene lost 7 bases, with 18 bases spanning the gap. CDR3 sequence (DNA): TGTGCCTGCCTCCCTCGCTTATCTGGTGGCTACACCTTC. Residues: CACLPRLSGGYTF.

This clonotype was observed a handful of times. The rearrangement uses TRBV4-2 and TRBJ1-6, with D hard to call. The V gene lost 2 bases and the J gene lost 7 bases, with 18 bases spanning the gap. CDR3 length: 17 residues. Germline lookup yields CDR1 LGHNA and CDR2 YNFKEQ. The CDR3 reads CASSQPLSQVPNSPLHF. Written as DNA, the CDR3 is TGTGCCAGCAGCCAACCCCTTAGTCAGGTTCCGAATTCACCCCTCCACTTT.

This clonotype was detected only once. The chain is built from TRBV19 and TRBJ2-3, with 9 bases lining up with TRBD2. The ends lost 6 bases at V and 0 bases at J; junction bases unmatched: 4. The CDR3 runs 15 residues. Germline V gene lookup returns CDR1 LNHDA and CDR2 SQIVND (reference sequence). The CDR3 spells CASSSSGGSTDTQYF. CDR3 nucleotide sequence: TGTGCCAGTAGCAGTAGCGGGGGTAGCACAGATACGCAGTATTTT. The full variable domain, in which reference TRBV19 and TRBJ2-3 provide the parts outside the CDR3, is DGGITQSPKYLFRKEGQNVTLSCEQNLNHDAMYWYRQDPGQGLRLIYYSQIVNDFQKGDIAEGYSVSREKKESFPLTVTSAQKNPTAFYLCASSSSGGSTDTQYFGPGTRLTVL.

V gene TRBV7-9 combines with J gene TRBJ1-2; D uncertain. Germline loops: CDR1 SEHNR, CDR2 FQNEAQ (reference sequence). V was pared by 6 bases and J by 6 bases, with 14 bases between. This CDR3 contains 13 residues. The CDR3 reads CASRPSGPHGYTF. The CDR3 nucleotides are TGTGCCAGCAGACCCTCGGGCCCGCATGGCTACACCTTC.

The rearrangement uses TRBV9 and TRBJ2-1; D is perhaps TRBD1 or TRBD2 (6 bases each). The CDR3 consists of 14 residues. Germline assignment: CDR1 SGDLS and CDR2 YYNGEE. With 4 bases removed from V and 8 bases from J, the gap between germline ends came to 16 bases. Here the CDR3 DNA reads TGTGCCAGCAGCCCGAGGGGGGCCAGCTATGAGCAGTTCTTC. This translates into CASSPRGASYEQFF.

CDR3 in DNA: TGTGCCACCAGCCCCCGGGACAGGGCAGATACGTATGATGGCTACACCTTC. It is translated as CATSPRDRADTYDGYTF. J is TRBJ1-2 and V is TRBV15; 9 nucleotides agree with TRBD1. The length of the CDR3 is 17 residues. CDR1 and CDR2 (germline): LNHNV, YYDKDF (reference sequence). The J segment lost 6 bases and the V segment lost 5 bases, leaving 16 bases of the junction unmatched.

This clonotype was observed once. The V call is TRBV20-1, the J call TRBJ2-3, with 13 positions matching TRBD2. The germline gives CDR1 DFQATT, CDR2 SNEGSKA (reference sequence). J lost 4 bases, V lost 3 bases, and 4 bases had no gene match. The CDR3 extends over 15 amino acids. The CDR3 here is CSASTSGRASDTQYF. DNA for the CDR3: TGCAGTGCTAGTACTAGCGGGAGGGCCTCAGATACGCAGTATTTT.

The chain links TRBV28 to TRBJ1-1; unclear D gene. CDR1 and CDR2 from the germline V gene are MDHEN and SYDVKM. The CDR3 length is 13 residues. Trimming removed 4 bases from V and 0 bases from J, with 6 bases in between. This CDR3 reads CASSSPLNTEAFF. The CDR3 coding sequence is TGTGCCAGCAGTTCACCATTGAACACTGAAGCTTTCTTT.

This chain connects TRBV19 to TRBJ1-4, with a possible D match to TRBD1 (6 bases). The CDR3 runs 16 residues. Germline CDR1 and CDR2: LNHDA and SQIVND (reference sequence). Trimming removed 6 bases from V and 11 bases from J, with 25 bases in between. The CDR3 sequence is CASSRPGGQNLGKLFF. As DNA, the CDR3 is TGTGCCAGTAGCCGCCCAGGAGGACAGAACCTTGGGAAACTGTTTTTT. Using reference TRBV19 and TRBJ1-4 for the parts outside the CDR3, the full variable domain is DGGITQSPKYLFRKEGQNVTLSCEQNLNHDAMYWYRQDPGQGLRLIYYSQIVNDFQKGDIAEGYSVSREKKESFPLTVTSAQKNPTAFYLCASSRPGGQNLGKLFFGSGTQLSVL.

This clonotype showed up just a few times. The genes are TRBV7-6 and TRBJ1-2, with D possibly TRBD1 on 5 matching bases. The CDR3 extends over 13 amino acids. Trimming left V 4 bases short and J 4 bases short, with 10 bases between. Germline V lookup: CDR1 SGHVS, CDR2 FNYEAQ. The chain's CDR3 is CASSSRGGYGYTF. Here the CDR3 DNA reads TGTGCCAGCAGCTCGCGTGGGGGCTATGGCTACACCTTC.

This clonotype was found once. V is TRBV6-2 or TRBV6-3 and J is TRBJ2-7, with D possibly called TRBD1 or TRBD2 (5 bases each). This CDR3 spans 14 amino acids. Deletions cut 6 bases from V and 4 bases from J, with 16 bases between. Germline CDR1 MNHEY, CDR2 SVGEGT. The CDR3 reads CASSHPEDIYEQYF. CDR3 sequence (DNA): TGTGCCAGCAGCCACCCGGAGGACATATACGAGCAGTACTTC.

The V gene is TRBV5-4, the J gene TRBJ2-7; D is perhaps TRBD2 (6 bases). There are 13 residues in the CDR3. Germline V gives CDR1 SGHNT, CDR2 YYREEE (reference sequence). V lost 8 bases and J 1 base, leaving 13 bases between the germline ends. CDR3 residues: CASGTAPSYEQYF. The DNA of the CDR3 is TGTGCCAGTGGGACTGCCCCTTCCTACGAGCAGTACTTC.

The chain carries TRBV6-1 and TRBJ2-1, with 8 bases fitting TRBD2. Germline V lookup: CDR1 MNHNS, CDR2 SASEGT. J was trimmed by 2 bases and V by 10 bases; bases with no gene match: 7. This CDR3 contains 14 residues. CDR3 in amino acids: CATSGGIAYNEQFF. The DNA of the CDR3 is TGTGCCACCTCGGGGGGGATCGCCTACAATGAGCAGTTCTTC.

The chain uses TRBV7-2 and TRBJ2-1; D unclear. This CDR3 spans 14 amino acids. Trimming cost V 3 bases and J 4 bases, with 10 bases left between them. Germline CDR1 SGHTA, CDR2 FQGNSA. CDR3 nucleotide sequence: TGTGCCAGCAGCTTCAGGTCACATTACAATGAGCAGTTCTTC. Amino acid sequence: CASSFRSHYNEQFF.

The rearrangement joins TRBV7-6 to TRBJ2-2; 8 bases map to TRBD2. Looked up from germline, CDR1 is SGHVS and CDR2 is FNYEAQ. CDR3 length: 17 residues. V lost 5 bases and J lost 5; bases outside the gene matches: 13. The DNA for the CDR3 is TGTGCCAGCAGCCCTCGGGGGGGACTGCGAAAGACCGGGGAGCTGTTTTTT. Its protein is CASSPRGGLRKTGELFF.

The rearrangement joins TRBV20-1 to TRBJ1-6, with D possibly matching TRBD1 (6 bases). The CDR3 totals 15 residues. CDR1 is DFQATT, CDR2 SNEGSKA, per germline (reference sequence). V lost 2 bases and J 8 bases, leaving 16 bases between the germline ends. The CDR3 nucleotides read TGCAGTGCTAGAAGGGCAGGGGCTTTCGATTCACCCCTCCACTTT. The encoded protein is CSARRAGAFDSPLHF.

This clonotype has a handful of counts. The chain is built from TRBV2 and TRBJ1-2, with D tentatively TRBD1 (6 bases). From germline, CDR1 is SNHLY and CDR2 FYNNEI. The V end was cut by 1 base, the J end by 5 bases, with 11 bases between. The CDR3 contains 14 residues. The CDR3 is CASSEDTGMYGYTF. The CDR3 DNA follows: TGTGCCAGCAGTGAAGATACAGGGATGTATGGCTACACCTTC.

J is TRBJ2-3 and V is TRBV4-2; weak D call: TRBD2 (7 bases). CDR1 and CDR2 from the germline V gene are LGHNA and YNFKEQ. The V end was cut by 1 base, the J end by 2 bases, with 10 bases between. This CDR3 spans 15 amino acids. The CDR3 loop is CASSQAGGLTDTQYF. CDR3 coding DNA: TGTGCCAGCAGCCAAGCGGGGGGCCTCACAGATACGCAGTATTTT.

This clonotype has only a few counts. This rearrangement joins TRBV7-2 to TRBJ1-1; 11 bases are shared with TRBD1. CDR3 length equals 15 residues. V lost 5 bases, J lost 6 bases, and 8 bases stayed unmatched. Germline CDR1 reads SGHTA; CDR2 reads FQGNSA. The CDR3 sequence: CASSPEPGQGAEAFF. CDR3 coding DNA: TGTGCCAGCAGCCCTGAACCGGGACAGGGGGCTGAAGCTTTCTTT.

The chain uses TRBV5-6 and TRBJ1-1, with unresolved D. In germline, CDR1 is SGHDT, CDR2 YYEEEE. The CDR3 is 13 amino acids. The ends were cut back, 2 bases at V and 5 bases at J, with 10 bases in the middle. This chain's CDR3 is CASSFLGLTEAFF. The CDR3 nucleotides read TGTGCCAGCAGCTTTTTAGGGTTGACTGAAGCTTTCTTT.

This chain links TRBV6-2 or TRBV6-3 with TRBJ2-5; no reliable D call. Deletions cut 4 bases from V and 1 base from J, with 4 bases between. The CDR3 is made up of 12 amino acids. Germline lookup yields CDR1 MNHEY and CDR2 SVGEGT. The DNA for the CDR3 is TGTGCCAGCAGTTCTTCCCAAGAGACCCAGTACTTC. Amino acid sequence: CASSSSQETQYF.

This clonotype was seen more than once but under ten times. The V gene is TRBV28, the J gene TRBJ1-5; D remains unclear. The length of the CDR3 is 15 residues. CDR1 is MDHEN, CDR2 SYDVKM, per germline. V gave up 6 bases and J gave up 2 bases, with 14 bases separating them. This chain's CDR3 is CASRESGYRNQPQHF. The CDR3 nucleotides are TGTGCCAGCAGGGAGTCCGGGTATCGCAATCAGCCCCAGCATTTT.

The chain employs TRBV5-1 and TRBJ1-2; 7 bases are a match to TRBD1. Trimming took 0 bases from V and 2 from J; bases not matched to a gene: 4. The V gene's germline CDR1 is SGHRS and CDR2 YFSETQ. This CDR3 contains 15 residues. The CDR3 coding sequence is TGCGCCAGCAGCTTGGAAGGACAGGTGAACTATGGCTACACCTTC. It translates to CASSLEGQVNYGYTF.

The chain carries TRBV28 and TRBJ1-4, with D maybe TRBD1 (5 bases). The CDR3 has 15 amino acids. Germline CDR1 and CDR2: MDHEN and SYDVKM. Trimming took 6 bases from V and 5 from J, leaving 16 bases between them. DNA for the CDR3: TGTGCCAGCAGGAGGCCGGGACGGTTAAATGAAAAACTGTTTTTT. Translated, it gives CASRRPGRLNEKLFF.

The chain couples TRBV20-1 to TRBJ2-5; 14 bases map to TRBD2. V gave up 5 bases and J gave up 4 bases; unmatched junction bases: 6. This CDR3 region has 15 residues. Germline values: CDR1 DFQATT, CDR2 SNEGSKA (reference sequence). Here the CDR3 DNA reads TGCAGTGCTCTGACTAGCGGGGGGGCGCTAGAGACCCAGTACTTC. Translating gives CSALTSGGALETQYF.